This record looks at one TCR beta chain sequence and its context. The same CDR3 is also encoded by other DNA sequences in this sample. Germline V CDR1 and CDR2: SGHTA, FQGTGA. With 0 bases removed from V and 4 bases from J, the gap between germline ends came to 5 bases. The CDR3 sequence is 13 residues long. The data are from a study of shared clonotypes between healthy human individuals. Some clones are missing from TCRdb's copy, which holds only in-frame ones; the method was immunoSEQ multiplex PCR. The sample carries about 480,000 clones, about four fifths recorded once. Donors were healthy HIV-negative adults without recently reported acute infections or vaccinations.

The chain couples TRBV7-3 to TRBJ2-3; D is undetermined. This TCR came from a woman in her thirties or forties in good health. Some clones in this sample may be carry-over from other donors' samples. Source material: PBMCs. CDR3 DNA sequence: TGTGCCAGCAGCTTAACGGGGTCAGATACGCAGTATTTT. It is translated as CASSLTGSDTQYF.